This T cell receptor beta chain was profiled in a study of T cell repertoires in cytomegalovirus infection. The CDR3 is 13 residues long. With 3 bases removed from V and 2 bases from J, the gap between germline ends came to 7 bases. In the case of this clonotype: Its antigen is not identified.

TCRdb ran MiXCR on the reads and lists one entry per CDR3 protein. The sample shows a few hundred thousand distinct CDR3 sequences, about 40% of them seen only once. The clonotype comes from a human donor in good health (CMV status not recorded). Some clones in this sample may be carry-over from other donors' samples. The V call is TRBV12-3 or TRBV12-4, the J call TRBJ1-2; no reliable D call. This specimen was cultured PBMCs, taken from culture after CMV antigen stimulation. As DNA, the CDR3 is TGTGCCAGCAGTTTTTCGGGGAACTATGGCTACACCTTC. Amino acids: CASSFSGNYGYTF.